The rows below give T cell receptor beta chains drawn from one sample of a study of T cell repertoires in cytomegalovirus infection. TCRdb independently ran MiXCR on the reads; one entry per CDR3 protein. This sample has 45,000 to 75,000 distinct CDR3 sequences, with 33% found just once. No antigen has been assigned to these receptors. Sequences were obtained from PBMCs, sequenced either directly or after in vitro stimulation (not recorded which). Source of these receptors: a human donor in good health (CMV status not recorded). Some clones in this sample may be carry-over from other donors' samples. Each CDR3 is given with its conserved first and last residue. D genes are given only for firm matches. Clone sizes are given selectively: once, few, many, or a class where the clone is expanded.

abundance | j_gene | d_gene | v_gene | CDR3nt | CDR3aa
many | TRBJ1-5 | NA | TRBV7-2 | TGTGCCAGCAGCTTAGATGCTGCACGGGGATGGATTAATCAGCCCCAGCATTTT | CASSLDAARGWINQPQHF
NA | TRBJ1-2 | TRBD1 | TRBV20-1 | TGCAGTGCTAGGACAGGGATATGGGGCTACACCTTC | CSARTGIWGYTF
NA | TRBJ1-1 | NA | TRBV2 | TGTGCCAGCGGACCCGGGACGGTGAACACTGAAGCTTTCTTT | CASGPGTVNTEAFF
NA | TRBJ2-6 | NA | TRBV28 | TGTGCCAGCAGTCAGAAGAGGGGCTCTGGGGCCAACGTCCTGACTTTC | CASSQKRGSGANVLTF
many | TRBJ2-1 | TRBD1 | TRBV7-2 | TGTGCCAGCCGCCCCCAGGGGGCGCATTTCAATGAGCAGTTCTTC | CASRPQGAHFNEQFF
NA | TRBJ1-2 | NA | TRBV5-1 | TGCGCCAGCAGCTTGGCCAGGGCCCCCTACGGTGGCTACACCTTC | CASSLARAPYGGYTF
once | TRBJ2-3 | NA | TRBV24-1 | TGTGCCACGGCCTCAGGGGATACGCAGTATTTT | CATASGDTQYF
few | TRBJ1-1 | NA | TRBV6-2/TRBV6-3 | TGTGCCAGCAGACGGAGCAGGAGCGGCACTGAAGCTTTCTTT | CASRRSRSGTEAFF
NA | TRBJ1-5 | NA | TRBV15 | TGTGCCATCAGCAGACTCCGGACCCAGTCTTTAGCCCAGCATTTT | CAISRLRTQSLAQHF
NA | TRBJ2-7 | NA | TRBV20-1 | TGCAGTGCTAGAGATAGGTACGGATACGAGCAGTACTTC | CSARDRYGYEQYF
NA | TRBJ1-1 | NA | TRBV7-2 | TGTGCCAGCAGCGCGTGGGGCGTAGGTGAAGCTTTCTTT | CASSAWGVGEAFF
few | TRBJ2-1 | NA | TRBV19 | TGTGCCAGTAGTACCCAGTCGGGGATTCAGTTCTTC | CASSTQSGIQFF
few | TRBJ2-3 | TRBD2 | TRBV10-3 | TGTGCCATCAGTGAAACTAGCGGGAGTAGCGCAGATACGCAGTATTTT | CAISETSGSSADTQYF
few | TRBJ1-6 | NA | TRBV7-2 | TGTGCCAGCAGCACGGGGGGGAGTTCACCCCTCCACTTT | CASSTGGSSPLHF
NA | TRBJ1-2 | TRBD1 | TRBV7-2 | TGTGCCAGCAGCTTCACAGGGGGTGGCTACACCTTC | CASSFTGGGYTF
NA | TRBJ2-3 | NA | TRBV12-3/TRBV12-4 | TGTGCCAGCAGTCCCGGGACTCTATCAGATACGCAGTATTTT | CASSPGTLSDTQYF
NA | TRBJ2-7 | NA | TRBV10-3 | TGTGCCATCAGTGAGTCGTGGGTGGGCCTGCGGAGTACCTACGAGCAGTACTTC | CAISESWVGLRSTYEQYF
few | TRBJ1-2 | TRBD1 | TRBV7-2 | TGTGCCAGCAGCTATCTTCCGGGACAGGGAGCTAACTATGGCTACACCTTC | CASSYLPGQGANYGYTF